These T cell receptor beta chains were read from a single sample in a study of cytomegalovirus exposure and HLA in healthy donors. The repertoire was sequenced with immunoSEQ multiplex PCR; TCRdb's copy has only in-frame clones and lacks some. The table includes fewer than 200,000 clones, less than 90% detected once. The specimen sequenced was PBMCs. These receptor sequences come from a woman in her thirties in good health and CMV-seronegative. The CDR3 runs from the conserved cysteine through the conserved F or W. The order of the fields is clone size, J gene, D gene, V gene, CDR3 protein, CDR3 DNA. A D gene is named only where the DNA matches it firmly. Clone size is given for some rows only: seen once, a few or many times, or a class if the clone is expanded.

size: .; J: TRBJ1-2; D: .; V: TRBV5-4; CDR3: CASRYLGGFDGYTF; DNA: TGTGCCAGCAGATACTTGGGGGGTTTTGATGGCTACACCTTC
size: few; J: TRBJ1-1; D: .; V: TRBV15; CDR3: CATSRIRDTAFF; DNA: TGTGCCACCAGCAGGATCAGGGACACAGCTTTCTTT
size: .; J: TRBJ2-7; D: TRBD1; V: TRBV5-1; CDR3: CASSSGYGTGANEQYF; DNA: TGCGCCAGCAGCTCTGGGTACGGGACAGGGGCTAACGAGCAGTACTTC
size: few; J: TRBJ2-4; D: .; V: TRBV2; CDR3: CASSHAPGARVLVYF; DNA: TGTGCCAGCAGCCATGCTCCGGGCGCGCGGGTACTTGTGTACTTC
size: .; J: TRBJ1-1; D: TRBD1; V: TRBV9; CDR3: CASSDHRDRGRTEAFF; DNA: TGTGCCAGCAGCGATCACCGGGACAGGGGGCGAACTGAAGCTTTCTTT
size: .; J: TRBJ2-3; D: .; V: TRBV7-9; CDR3: CASSFPDTQYF; DNA: TGTGCCAGCAGCTTTCCAGATACGCAGTATTTT
size: .; J: TRBJ1-2; D: .; V: TRBV18; CDR3: CASSAGEGYTF; DNA: TGTGCCAGCTCGGCAGGGGAAGGCTACACCTTC
size: .; J: TRBJ2-1; D: .; V: TRBV6-4; CDR3: CASSDSKASDEQFF; DNA: TGTGCCAGCAGTGACTCGAAGGCTAGCGATGAGCAGTTCTTC
size: .; J: TRBJ1-5; D: .; V: TRBV19; CDR3: CASSMKIASNQPQHF; DNA: TGTGCCAGTAGTATGAAGATAGCGAGCAATCAGCCCCAGCATTTT
size: .; J: TRBJ1-4; D: TRBD1; V: TRBV19; CDR3: CASSQGDYEKLFF; DNA: TGTGCCAGTAGTCAGGGGGACTATGAAAAACTGTTTTTT
size: few; J: TRBJ2-7; D: TRBD1; V: TRBV6-5; CDR3: CASSVGTGSSYEQYF; DNA: TGTGCCAGCAGTGTAGGGACAGGGAGCTCCTACGAGCAGTACTTC
size: .; J: TRBJ1-4; D: .; V: TRBV4-1; CDR3: CASSQGQELEKLFF; DNA: TGCGCCAGCAGCCAAGGCCAGGAGCTTGAAAAACTGTTTTTT
size: .; J: TRBJ2-2; D: .; V: TRBV6-5; CDR3: CASIPDRRNTGELFF; DNA: TGTGCCAGCATTCCAGACAGGAGGAACACCGGGGAGCTGTTTTTT
size: once; J: TRBJ1-4; D: .; V: TRBV7-9; CDR3: CASSSGKANEKLFF; DNA: TGTGCCAGCAGCTCAGGGAAGGCTAATGAAAAACTGTTTTTT
size: once; J: TRBJ1-1; D: .; V: TRBV5-4; CDR3: CASSKRGLGFTEAFF; DNA: TGTGCCAGCAGCAAAAGGGGTCTGGGGTTCACTGAAGCTTTCTTT
size: .; J: TRBJ2-5; D: .; V: TRBV20-1; CDR3: CSARESETQYF; DNA: TGCAGTGCTAGAGAATCGGAGACCCAGTACTTC
size: .; J: TRBJ2-3; D: TRBD1; V: TRBV6-1; CDR3: CAIGPRTGGQYF; DNA: TGTGCCATAGGACCAAGGACAGGGGGGCAGTATTTT
size: .; J: TRBJ2-7; D: .; V: TRBV5-6; CDR3: CASSFPGTGPHEQYF; DNA: TGTGCCAGCAGCTTCCCGGGGACTGGGCCCCACGAGCAGTACTTC
size: .; J: TRBJ2-7; D: TRBD2; V: TRBV2; CDR3: CASSGEGSWEQYF; DNA: TGTGCCAGCAGTGGGGAGGGCTCCTGGGAGCAGTACTTC
size: .; J: TRBJ2-3; D: TRBD2; V: TRBV5-1; CDR3: CASSLSGRKEDTQYF; DNA: TGCGCCAGCAGCTTGAGCGGGAGGAAGGAAGATACGCAGTATTTT
size: .; J: TRBJ2-1; D: .; V: TRBV7-9; CDR3: CASSFGQSYNEQFF; DNA: TGTGCCAGCAGCTTCGGACAGTCCTACAATGAGCAGTTCTTC
size: .; J: TRBJ1-2; D: .; V: TRBV15; CDR3: CATSDTGYGYTF; DNA: TGTGCCACCAGCGACACAGGGTATGGCTACACCTTC
size: .; J: TRBJ2-7; D: .; V: TRBV27; CDR3: CASSLRDGRGDYEQYF; DNA: TGTGCCAGCAGTTTAAGAGACGGACGGGGAGACTACGAGCAGTACTTC
size: once; J: TRBJ2-1; D: TRBD2; V: TRBV14; CDR3: CASSQRAGGWDEQFF; DNA: TGTGCCAGCAGCCAGCGGGCGGGGGGCTGGGATGAGCAGTTCTTC
size: few; J: TRBJ1-5; D: .; V: TRBV7-8; CDR3: CASSTRAANQPQHF; DNA: TGTGCCAGCAGCACCCGGGCAGCGAATCAGCCCCAGCATTTT
size: .; J: TRBJ2-7; D: TRBD1; V: TRBV7-9; CDR3: CASSPTWGGQGFHEQYF; DNA: TGTGCCAGCAGCCCCACTTGGGGGGGACAGGGCTTCCACGAGCAGTACTTC
size: .; J: TRBJ2-3; D: .; V: TRBV21-1; CDR3: CASITSTDTQYF; DNA: TGTGCCAGCATCACAAGCACAGATACGCAGTATTTT
size: .; J: TRBJ2-1; D: .; V: TRBV30; CDR3: CAWRLRTGNEQFF; DNA: TGTGCCTGGAGACTACGGACGGGGAATGAGCAGTTCTTC
size: .; J: TRBJ2-1; D: TRBD2; V: TRBV5-1; CDR3: CASSLRRGLADYNEQFF; DNA: TGCGCCAGCAGCTTAAGGAGGGGACTAGCGGACTACAATGAGCAGTTCTTC
size: .; J: TRBJ1-1; D: .; V: TRBV4-3; CDR3: CASSQGDENTEAFF; DNA: TGCGCCAGCAGCCAAGGCGACGAGAACACTGAAGCTTTCTTT
size: .; J: TRBJ2-7; D: .; V: TRBV19; CDR3: CASSIQTNSYEQYF; DNA: TGTGCCAGTAGTATTCAGACTAACTCCTACGAGCAGTACTTC
size: few; J: TRBJ2-7; D: TRBD1; V: TRBV7-3; CDR3: CASSLGTDEQYF; DNA: TGTGCCAGCAGCCTCGGGACAGACGAGCAGTACTTC
size: .; J: TRBJ2-7; D: .; V: TRBV15; CDR3: CATSRDLGLSYEQYF; DNA: TGTGCCACCAGCAGAGATCTAGGGTTGTCCTACGAGCAGTACTTC